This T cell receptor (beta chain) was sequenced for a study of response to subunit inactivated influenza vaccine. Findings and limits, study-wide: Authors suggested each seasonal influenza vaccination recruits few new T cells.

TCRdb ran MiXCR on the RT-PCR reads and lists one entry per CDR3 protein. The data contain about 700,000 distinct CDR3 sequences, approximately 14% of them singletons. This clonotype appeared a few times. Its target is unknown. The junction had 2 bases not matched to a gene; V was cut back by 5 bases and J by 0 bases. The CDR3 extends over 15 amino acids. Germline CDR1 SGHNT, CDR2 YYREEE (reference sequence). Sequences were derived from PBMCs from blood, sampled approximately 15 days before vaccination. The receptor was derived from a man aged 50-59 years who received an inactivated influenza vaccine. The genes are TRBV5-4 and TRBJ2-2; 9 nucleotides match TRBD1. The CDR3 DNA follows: TGTGCCAGCAGGGGACAGGGATCGAACACCGGGGAGCTGTTTTTT. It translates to CASRGQGSNTGELFF. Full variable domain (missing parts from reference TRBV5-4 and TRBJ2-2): ETGVTQSPTHLIKTRGQQVTLRCSSQSGHNTVSWYQQALGQGPQFIFQYYREEENGRGNFPPRFSGLQFPNYSSELNVNALELDDSALYLCASRGQGSNTGELFFGEGSRLTVL.